This passage covers 23 T cell receptor beta chains from one sample sequenced in a study of control samples from healthy donors and cancer patients. Sequenced by immunoSEQ multiplex PCR; TCRdb stores in-frame clones only, minus some. The repertoire holds 90,000 to 100,000 clones, with roughly three quarters as singletons. Material for sequencing was blood. The receptors come from a woman aged 25 to 45 in good health.

V and J are TRBV24-1 and TRBJ1-2; TRBD1 might be the D (5 bases). CDR3 length: 13 residues. Germline V lookup: CDR1 KGHDR, CDR2 SFDVKD. Trimming took off 3 bases at V and 6 bases at J, with 10 bases between the two ends. CDR3 sequence: CATSDGGGNGYTF. CDR3 in DNA: TGTGCCACCAGTGATGGGGGGGGAAATGGCTACACCTTC.

This clone appeared a single time. The rearrangement joins TRBV5-5 to TRBJ1-2; tentative D call: TRBD1 (5 bases). V dropped 0 bases and J dropped 4 bases, with 7 bases sitting between them. The CDR3 is made up of 13 amino acids. The V gene's germline CDR1 is SGHKS and CDR2 YYEKEE (reference sequence). The chain's CDR3 is CASSLGQPYGYTF. The CDR3 coding sequence is TGTGCCAGCAGCTTGGGACAGCCCTATGGCTACACCTTC.

The CDR3 loop is CASSIVPGQPYGYTF. The CDR3 nucleotides read TGTGCCAGTAGTATAGTGCCGGGACAACCGTATGGCTACACCTTC. The V and J genes are TRBV19 and TRBJ1-2; tentatively, D is TRBD1 (6 bases). There are 15 residues in the CDR3. Germline CDR1 LNHDA, CDR2 SQIVND (reference sequence). Between the trimmed V and J ends, which lost 1 base and 5 bases, there was a span of 14 bases.

The genes are TRBV30 and TRBJ1-6; the match to TRBD1 covers 8 bases. The V segment lost 4 bases and the J segment 3 bases; nucleotides outside the gene matches: 8. The CDR3 sequence is 16 residues long. The germline CDR1 and CDR2 sequences are GTSNPN and SVGIG (reference sequence). The CDR3: CAWTVAGGHYNSPLHF. The CDR3 nucleotides are TGTGCCTGGACCGTGGCAGGGGGCCACTATAATTCACCCCTCCACTTT.

This clone was found a few times. The V and J genes are TRBV6-6 and TRBJ2-7, with TRBD1 identical over 7 bases. The trim removed 6 bases at V and 4 bases at J, leaving 6 bases unmatched. Germline CDR1 is MNHNY and CDR2 is SVGAGI (reference sequence). This CDR3 has 13 amino acids. The CDR3 protein is CASRRGQIYEQYF. CDR3 nucleotides: TGTGCCAGCAGGAGGGGACAGATTTACGAGCAGTACTTC.

The chain has TRBV30 and TRBJ2-1; 7 nucleotides line up with TRBD1. Germline V gene data show CDR1 as GTSNPN and CDR2 as SVGIG (reference sequence). The CDR3 totals 14 residues. The J segment lost 5 bases and the V segment lost 4 bases, leaving 8 bases of the junction unmatched. The CDR3 loop reads CAWTRQGSDNEQFF. The CDR3, as DNA: TGTGCCTGGACCCGACAGGGATCGGACAATGAGCAGTTCTTC.

J is TRBJ2-7 and V is TRBV10-2; D perhaps matches TRBD1 (6 bases). Germline assignment: CDR1 WSHSY and CDR2 SAAADI. This CDR3 comprises 17 residues. V was clipped by 0 bases and J by 4 bases, with 19 bases between them. CDR3 in amino acids: CASSESIRRDINYEQYF. The CDR3 DNA reads TGCGCCAGCAGTGAGTCGATCCGCCGGGACATAAATTACGAGCAGTACTTC.

The chain is built from TRBV7-8 and TRBJ1-5; D remains ambiguous. This CDR3 region has 14 residues. The germline V and J ends were trimmed by 5 bases and 5 bases, with 13 bases remaining between them. Per germline, CDR1 SGHVS and CDR2 FQNEAQ. CDR3 residues: CASSPLGGHQPQHF. CDR3 DNA sequence: TGTGCCAGCAGCCCCCTGGGCGGTCATCAGCCCCAGCATTTT.

This clone was recorded a few times. This sequence joins TRBV6-5 and TRBJ1-5, with D perhaps TRBD1 (5 bases). The germline V and J ends were trimmed by 6 bases and 2 bases, with 11 bases remaining between them. The CDR3 sequence is 14 residues long. The germline CDR1 and CDR2 sequences are MNHEY and SVGAGI. The CDR3 nucleotides are TGTGCCAGCAGAAGGGGTAATGGCAATCAGCCCCAGCATTTT. This sequence encodes CASRRGNGNQPQHF.

The chain combines TRBV19 with TRBJ1-2, with D possibly being TRBD1 (6 bases). The CDR3 is made up of 15 amino acids. Germline CDR1 reads LNHDA; CDR2 reads SQIVND (reference sequence). Trimming cost V 7 bases and J 0 bases, with 15 bases left between them. In nucleotides, the CDR3 is TGTGCCAGTAACCACGGACAGATAGCTAACTATGGCTACACCTTC. This encodes CASNHGQIANYGYTF.

The chain links TRBV6-6 to TRBJ2-7; 7 nucleotides line up with TRBD1. J was trimmed by 2 bases and V by 8 bases; bases with no gene match: 9. Germline loops: CDR1 MNHNY, CDR2 SVGAGI (reference sequence). This CDR3 has 14 residues. CDR3 sequence (DNA): TGTGCCAGCGGGGAGACCGGGACAGCCTACGAGCAGTACTTC. It encodes CASGETGTAYEQYF.

The J gene is TRBJ2-2, the V gene TRBV7-2; D is tentatively TRBD1 or TRBD2 (6 bases each). V was pared by 6 bases and J by 6 bases, with 17 bases between. Germline loops: CDR1 SGHTA, CDR2 FQGNSA. This CDR3 is 15 amino acids long. CDR3 in amino acids: CASRVQWGAAGELFF. The CDR3 nucleotides read TGTGCCAGCAGGGTGCAGTGGGGGGCGGCCGGGGAGCTGTTTTTT.

The gene calls are TRBV7-8 and TRBJ1-2, with D uncertain. The CDR3 is 16 residues long. CDR1 SGHVS and CDR2 FQNEAQ come from the germline V gene. V was pared by 2 bases and J by 3 bases, with 16 bases between. This CDR3 reads CASSLMSGSSDYGYTF. The CDR3 DNA sequence: TGTGCCAGCAGCTTAATGTCGGGAAGTTCCGACTATGGCTACACCTTC. Filled out from reference TRBV7-8 and TRBJ1-2, the complete variable domain reads GAGVSQSPRYKVAKRGQDVALRCDPISGHVSLFWYQQALGQGPEFLTYFQNEAQLDKSGLPSDRFFAERPEGSVSTLKIQRTQQEDSAVYLCASSLMSGSSDYGYTFGSGTRLTVV.

The V gene is TRBV6-6, the J gene TRBJ1-1; 8 bases fit TRBD1. Germline trimming cut 9 bases from V and 4 bases from J; bases unmatched to any gene: 7. Germline V lookup: CDR1 MNHNY, CDR2 SVGAGI (reference sequence). The CDR3 has 13 amino acids. This chain's CDR3 is CASIRDRSTEAFF. In DNA form, the CDR3 reads TGTGCCAGTATAAGGGACAGGTCCACTGAAGCTTTCTTT.

The chain uses TRBV19 and TRBJ2-2; the D gene is possibly TRBD1 (6 bases). CDR3 length: 16 residues. Germline CDR1 reads LNHDA; CDR2 reads SQIVND (reference sequence). Trimming took 2 bases from V and 4 from J, leaving 14 bases between them. The CDR3 nucleotides read TGTGCCAGTAGTATACGGACAGCGAGAAGCACCGGGGAGCTGTTTTTT. Protein product: CASSIRTARSTGELFF.

This clone turned up a few times. One end of the junction varies from germline; a read error may be responsible. The V call is TRBV5-4, the J call TRBJ2-5; no clear D. The CDR3 has 11 amino acids. Germline CDR1 reads SGHNT; CDR2 reads YYREEE (reference sequence). The CDR3 DNA reads TGTGCCAGCAGATTGGAGGAGACCCAGTACTTC. Translating gives CASRLEETQYF.

This clone is a singleton in its sample. The chain recombines TRBV10-2 with TRBJ1-2; D unresolved. The CDR3 is 13 residues long. The germline CDR1 and CDR2 sequences are WSHSY and SAAADI. The ends were cut back, 2 bases at V and 8 bases at J, with 12 bases in the middle. The CDR3 spells CASSEKYSLGYTF. The CDR3 coding sequence is TGCGCCAGCAGTGAGAAGTACAGTTTGGGCTACACCTTC.

The DNA for the CDR3 is TGTGCCAGCAGAATCCGGACTAGCGTCCCAGATACGCAGTATTTT. Residues: CASRIRTSVPDTQYF. This sequence joins TRBV5-6 and TRBJ2-3; 9 positions agree with TRBD2. Germline loops: CDR1 SGHDT, CDR2 YYEEEE. Unmatched junction bases numbered 8, after V lost 5 bases and J lost 4 bases. The CDR3 totals 15 residues.

V is TRBV4-1 and J is TRBJ1-6; D unresolved. Per the germline V gene, CDR1 is MGHRA and CDR2 is YSYEKL. Trimming took off 0 bases at V and 4 bases at J, with 7 bases between the two ends. The CDR3 totals 15 residues. CDR3 nucleotide sequence: TGCGCCAGCAGCCAAGAGAGCCAATATAATTCACCCCTCCACTTT. It encodes CASSQESQYNSPLHF.

The rearrangement uses TRBV27 and TRBJ2-1; TRBD2 matches at 8 bases. Germline trimming cut 5 bases from V and 6 bases from J; bases unmatched to any gene: 9. The CDR3 runs to 15 residues. Germline V gene lookup returns CDR1 MNHEY and CDR2 SMNVEV (reference sequence). The DNA of the CDR3 is TGTGCCAGCAGTCGAACGGGGGGGCTAATCAATGAGCAGTTCTTC. This encodes CASSRTGGLINEQFF.

This clone occurred a few times. V is TRBV10-3 and J is TRBJ2-7, with 8 bases fitting TRBD1. The CDR3 extends over 14 amino acids. V shed 4 bases, J shed 1 base, and the junction held 3 bases outside the gene matches. The germline V gene encodes CDR1 ENHRY and CDR2 SYGVKD. CDR3 in DNA: TGTGCCATCAGTGGAGGGACAGGATCCTACGAGCAGTACTTC. Translation gives CAISGGTGSYEQYF.

The chain couples TRBV11-2 to TRBJ2-1, with D maybe TRBD2 (6 bases). V was cut by 1 base and J by 7 bases, with 14 bases left in between. CDR1 and CDR2 (germline): SGHAT, FQNNGV. The CDR3 contains 15 residues. The CDR3 reads CASSLGPSRGNEQFF. The DNA for the CDR3 is TGTGCCAGCAGCTTAGGTCCCAGCCGGGGGAATGAGCAGTTCTTC.

The chain carries TRBV5-1 and TRBJ2-7, with 10 bases that match TRBD1. The CDR3 totals 17 residues. The germline gives CDR1 SGHRS, CDR2 YFSETQ. V lost 0 bases and J lost 1; bases outside the gene matches: 7. CDR3 residues: CASSLGSRDRGSYEQYF. The CDR3 DNA is TGCGCCAGCAGCTTGGGTTCTCGGGACAGGGGTTCCTACGAGCAGTACTTC.